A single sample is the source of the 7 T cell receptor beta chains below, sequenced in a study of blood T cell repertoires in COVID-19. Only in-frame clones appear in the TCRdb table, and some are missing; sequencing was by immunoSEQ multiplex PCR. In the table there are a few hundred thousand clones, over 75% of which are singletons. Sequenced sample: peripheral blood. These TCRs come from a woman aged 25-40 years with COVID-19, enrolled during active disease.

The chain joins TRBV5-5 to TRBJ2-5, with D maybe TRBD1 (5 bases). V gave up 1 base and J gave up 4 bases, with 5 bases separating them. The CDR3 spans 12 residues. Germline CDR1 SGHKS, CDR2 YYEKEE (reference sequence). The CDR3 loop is CASSLQGETQYF. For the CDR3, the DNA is TGTGCCAGCAGCTTGCAGGGAGAGACCCAGTACTTC.

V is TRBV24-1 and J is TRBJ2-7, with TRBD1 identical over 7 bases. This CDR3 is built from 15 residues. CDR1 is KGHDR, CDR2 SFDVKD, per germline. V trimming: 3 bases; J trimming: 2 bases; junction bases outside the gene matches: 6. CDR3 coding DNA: TGTGCCACCAGTGATCCCAGGGACAGAACCTACGAGCAGTACTTC. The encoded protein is CATSDPRDRTYEQYF.

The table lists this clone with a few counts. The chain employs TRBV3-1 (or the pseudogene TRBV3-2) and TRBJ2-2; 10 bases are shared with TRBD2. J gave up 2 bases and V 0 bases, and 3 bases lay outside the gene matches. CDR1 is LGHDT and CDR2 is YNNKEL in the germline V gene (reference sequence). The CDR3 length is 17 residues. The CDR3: CASSQEAGGANTGELFF. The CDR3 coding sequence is TGTGCCAGCAGCCAAGAAGCGGGAGGGGCCAACACCGGGGAGCTGTTTTTT.

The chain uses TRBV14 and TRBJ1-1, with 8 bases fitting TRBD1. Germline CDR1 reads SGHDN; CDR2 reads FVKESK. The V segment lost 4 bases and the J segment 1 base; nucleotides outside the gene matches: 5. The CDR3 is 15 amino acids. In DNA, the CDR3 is TGTGCCAGCAGCCCGTGGACAGGGCAGAACACTGAAGCTTTCTTT. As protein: CASSPWTGQNTEAFF.

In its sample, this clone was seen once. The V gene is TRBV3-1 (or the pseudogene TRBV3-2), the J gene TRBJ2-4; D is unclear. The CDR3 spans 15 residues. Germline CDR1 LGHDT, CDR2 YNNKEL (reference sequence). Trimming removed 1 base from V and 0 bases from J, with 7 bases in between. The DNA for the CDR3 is TGTGCCAGCAGCCAAGCGGGTGTAGCCAAAAACATTCAGTACTTC. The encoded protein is CASSQAGVAKNIQYF.

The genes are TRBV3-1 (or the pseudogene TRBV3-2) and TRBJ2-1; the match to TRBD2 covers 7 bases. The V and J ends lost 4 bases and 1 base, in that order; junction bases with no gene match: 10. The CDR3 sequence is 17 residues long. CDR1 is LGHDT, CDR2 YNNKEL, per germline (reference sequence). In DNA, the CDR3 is TGTGCCAGCAGCCGGAACGTCGGCGGGAGTTCCTACAATGAGCAGTTCTTC. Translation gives CASSRNVGGSSYNEQFF.

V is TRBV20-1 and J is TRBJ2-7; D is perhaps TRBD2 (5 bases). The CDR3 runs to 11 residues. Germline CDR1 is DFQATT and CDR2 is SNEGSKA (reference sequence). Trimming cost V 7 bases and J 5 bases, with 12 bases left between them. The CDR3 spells CSGNGIDEQYF. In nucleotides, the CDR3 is TGCAGTGGGAACGGGATAGACGAGCAGTACTTC.